One and the same sample provided the 16 T cell receptor beta chains below, sequenced in a study of blood T cell repertoires in COVID-19. This table comes from immunoSEQ multiplex PCR, and its TCRdb copy is limited to in-frame clones, with some not included. This table holds 65,000 to 90,000 clones, around 88% found once. The sample taken for sequencing was peripheral blood. Receptors originate from a man under 40 with acute or convalescent COVID-19.

This clone was seen a few times. The chain uses TRBV18 and TRBJ1-3; D unresolved. The CDR3 is 13 residues long. The germline V gene encodes CDR1 KGHSH and CDR2 LQKENI. The V end was cut by 2 bases, the J end by 3 bases, with 5 bases between. This chain's CDR3 is CASSPANGNTIYF. The CDR3 coding sequence is TGTGCCAGCTCACCAGCGAATGGAAACACCATATATTTT.

The V and J genes are TRBV6-5 and TRBJ1-1; TRBD1 is a possible D gene (5 bases). The germline V gene has CDR1 MNHEY and CDR2 SVGAGI. CDR3 length: 14 residues. Deletions cut 5 bases from V and 5 bases from J, with 15 bases between. DNA of the CDR3: TGTGCCAGCAGTCCTCAGGGCAGGGCTACTGAAGCTTTCTTT. It encodes CASSPQGRATEAFF.

V is TRBV19 and J is TRBJ2-5, with 10 bases aligning to TRBD2. The CDR3 consists of 15 residues. Germline loops: CDR1 LNHDA, CDR2 SQIVND (reference sequence). The ends lost 6 bases at V and 5 bases at J; junction bases unmatched: 9. The CDR3 spells CASSGTSATVETQYF. CDR3 nucleotide sequence: TGTGCCAGTAGCGGGACTAGCGCTACCGTCGAGACCCAGTACTTC.

The CDR3 DNA reads as TGTGCCAGCTCACCAGGGGCGAGTCAGCCCCAGCATTTT. This gives the protein CASSPGASQPQHF. The chain couples TRBV18 to TRBJ1-5, with D possibly matching TRBD1 (5 bases). Per the germline V gene, CDR1 is KGHSH and CDR2 is LQKENI. CDR3 length: 13 amino acids. V was pared by 2 bases and J by 6 bases, with 8 bases between.

V usage is TRBV3-1 (or the pseudogene TRBV3-2) and J usage is TRBJ2-2, with 7 bases matching TRBD2. V was clipped by 3 bases and J by 6 bases; unmatched bases: 1. CDR3 length: 13 residues. Germline CDR1 reads LGHDT; CDR2 reads YNNKEL (reference sequence). CDR3 coding DNA: TGTGCCAGCAGCCAGGGGGGGGCCGGGGAGCTGTTTTTT. Protein: CASSQGGAGELFF.

This clone was counted once. The chain employs TRBV14 and TRBJ1-1, with a possible D match to TRBD1 (6 bases). The CDR3 runs to 14 residues. Looked up from germline, CDR1 is SGHDN and CDR2 is FVKESK. The V and J ends lost 1 base and 6 bases respectively, with 12 bases between them. In nucleotides, the CDR3 is TGTGCCAGCAGCCAAGCCCCGAGGACAGCTGAAGCTTTCTTT. This translates into CASSQAPRTAEAFF.

The chain recombines TRBV7-8 with TRBJ2-5; TRBD1 aligns across 7 bases. V shed 5 bases and J 4 bases; nucleotides not matched to a gene: 4. This CDR3 region has 13 residues. Germline V CDR1 and CDR2: SGHVS, FQNEAQ. The chain's CDR3 is CASSPGQAETQYF. The CDR3 region has the DNA TGTGCCAGCAGCCCAGGACAGGCAGAGACCCAGTACTTC.

This sequence joins TRBV15 and TRBJ1-5, with no clear D. CDR1 and CDR2 from the germline V gene are LNHNV and YYDKDF (reference sequence). This CDR3 is 16 amino acids long. V was shortened by 2 bases and J by 6 bases, with 17 bases between the two germline ends. The CDR3 DNA follows: TGTGCCACCAGCAGACCCCAGAGGGATGTCGGTCAGCCCCAGCATTTT. Amino acid sequence: CATSRPQRDVGQPQHF.

The genes are TRBV6-4 and TRBJ2-1, with D perhaps TRBD2 (6 bases). Per germline, CDR1 MRHNA and CDR2 SNTAGT. V was cut by 2 bases and J by 5 bases, with 10 bases left in between. This CDR3 contains 14 residues. DNA for the CDR3: TGTGCCAGCAGTGACCAGACGGGGGACAATGAGCAGTTCTTC. The encoded protein is CASSDQTGDNEQFF.

This clone was counted once. This rearrangement joins TRBV6-6 to TRBJ1-5; the D gene is possibly TRBD1 (5 bases). Deletions cut 2 bases from V and 5 bases from J, with 7 bases between. Germline V gives CDR1 MNHNY, CDR2 SVGAGI (reference sequence). The CDR3 is made up of 13 amino acids. CDR3 nucleotides: TGTGCCAGCAGTTACCAGGGCCATCAGCCCCAGCATTTT. The encoded protein is CASSYQGHQPQHF.

This clone was recorded a few times. The chain uses TRBV18 and TRBJ1-4, with no clear D. V dropped 5 bases and J dropped 8 bases, with 6 bases sitting between them. The germline gives CDR1 KGHSH, CDR2 LQKENI. CDR3 length equals 11 residues. CDR3 sequence (DNA): TGTGCCAGCTCATCCATGGAAAAACTGTTTTTT. Protein product: CASSSMEKLFF.

The CDR3 DNA reads as TGTGCCAGCAGCGTAGAGTGGACAGGACCTATTGGAAACACCATATATTTT. Protein: CASSVEWTGPIGNTIYF. The rearrangement joins TRBV9 to TRBJ1-3, with TRBD1 matching over 7 bases. Germline V gene sequence: CDR1 SGDLS, CDR2 YYNGEE. J gave up 3 bases and V 0 bases, and 9 bases lay outside the gene matches. The CDR3 has 17 residues.

The V call is TRBV6-5, the J call TRBJ2-7, with 9 bases identical to TRBD1. The CDR3 covers 13 residues. Trimming at V came to 6 bases and at J to 3 bases, leaving 3 bases not matched to a gene. CDR1 is MNHEY, CDR2 SVGAGI, per germline. The DNA for the CDR3 is TGTGCCAGCAGCCGGGGACAGGGCTACGAGCAGTACTTC. Its protein product is CASSRGQGYEQYF.

The genes are TRBV6-1 and TRBJ2-7; maybe TRBD2 (7 bases). The germline CDR1 and CDR2 sequences are MNHNS and SASEGT. V lost 2 bases and J 3 bases, leaving 14 bases between the germline ends. This CDR3 region has 15 residues. CDR3 loop: CASSERGGGYYEQYF. CDR3 sequence (DNA): TGTGCCAGCAGTGAAAGGGGGGGAGGATACTACGAGCAGTACTTC.

The CDR3 sequence is CASSFPNSGRNEQFF. The CDR3 DNA follows: TGCGCCAGCAGCTTCCCTAACAGCGGGAGGAATGAGCAGTTCTTC. The chain uses TRBV5-1 and TRBJ2-1; the match to TRBD2 covers 9 bases. CDR3 length: 15 amino acids. The germline V gene has CDR1 SGHRS and CDR2 YFSETQ. J gave up 7 bases and V 2 bases, and 7 bases lay outside the gene matches.

The chain is built from TRBV2 and TRBJ2-2; D might be TRBD1 (6 bases). The germline V gene encodes CDR1 SNHLY and CDR2 FYNNEI. Trimming shortened V by 6 bases and J by 7 bases, and 18 bases separated the two germline ends. The CDR3 consists of 15 residues. The CDR3 sequence is CASSVTGTRGGELFF. The CDR3 nucleotides are TGTGCCAGCAGCGTCACAGGGACCCGGGGCGGGGAGCTGTTTTTT. Based on the CDR3 plus reference TRBV2 and TRBJ2-2, the full variable domain is EPEVTQTPSHQVTQMGQEVILRCVPISNHLYFYWYRQILGQKVEFLVSFYNNEISEKSEIFDDQFSVERPDGSNFTLKIRSTKLEDSAMYFCASSVTGTRGGELFFGEGSRLTVL.